This T cell receptor (beta chain) comes out of a study of T cells after yellow fever vaccination. V lost 3 bases and J lost 0, with 12 bases in between. The CDR3 has 16 amino acids. Germline V lookup: CDR1 MGHRA, CDR2 YSYEKL. Findings and caveats of the study: Abundant clonotypes (contaminants from the bulk population) could be present in FACS-sorted repertoires.

One entry per CDR3 protein results from TCRdb running MiXCR on the 5' RACE reads. Of approximately 580,000 distinct CDR3 sequences listed, about a sixth are singletons. A note on this clonotype: The antigen is unknown.

This material consisted of PBMCs, taken 5 to 6 days after the first yellow fever vaccination. J is TRBJ2-1 and V is TRBV4-1, with TRBD1 as a possible D gene (6 bases). This TCR derives from a man aged 18 to 29 who received the YFV17D yellow fever vaccine. The CDR3 DNA reads TGCGCCAGCAGCCACCCCGGACAGAGCTCCTACAATGAGCAGTTCTTC. It is translated as CASSHPGQSSYNEQFF.